The T cell receptor (beta chain) described here comes from a study of cytomegalovirus exposure and HLA in healthy donors. Separate from the roughly 700-subject first cohort was the approximately 120-subject validation cohort, to which the donors belonged. The table lists this clone with a few counts. What it binds is not known. The CDR3 consists of 11 residues. Trimming cost V 5 bases and J 4 bases, with 5 bases left between them. The germline gives CDR1 MDHEN, CDR2 SYDVKM. Libraries were prepared by immunoSEQ multiplex PCR; TCRdb keeps only in-frame clonotypes and omits some of them. This sample has 150,000 to 200,000 clones, with roughly three quarters found just once. Findings of the study overall: Reportedly, diagnosis of cytomegalovirus status by the classifier showed high specificity and sensitivity. The finding came from a later analysis; first-cohort TCR clusters tended to co-occur in the roughly 110 validation repertoires. The study flagged roughly 160 TCR beta chains as cytomegalovirus-associated.

V and J are TRBV28 and TRBJ1-2, with D uncertain. The clonotype originates from a woman under 40 in good health and CMV-seronegative. Sequenced sample: PBMCs. The CDR3 DNA sequence: TGTGCCAGCAGTCACAGCTATGGCTACACCTTC. Its protein product is CASSHSYGYTF.